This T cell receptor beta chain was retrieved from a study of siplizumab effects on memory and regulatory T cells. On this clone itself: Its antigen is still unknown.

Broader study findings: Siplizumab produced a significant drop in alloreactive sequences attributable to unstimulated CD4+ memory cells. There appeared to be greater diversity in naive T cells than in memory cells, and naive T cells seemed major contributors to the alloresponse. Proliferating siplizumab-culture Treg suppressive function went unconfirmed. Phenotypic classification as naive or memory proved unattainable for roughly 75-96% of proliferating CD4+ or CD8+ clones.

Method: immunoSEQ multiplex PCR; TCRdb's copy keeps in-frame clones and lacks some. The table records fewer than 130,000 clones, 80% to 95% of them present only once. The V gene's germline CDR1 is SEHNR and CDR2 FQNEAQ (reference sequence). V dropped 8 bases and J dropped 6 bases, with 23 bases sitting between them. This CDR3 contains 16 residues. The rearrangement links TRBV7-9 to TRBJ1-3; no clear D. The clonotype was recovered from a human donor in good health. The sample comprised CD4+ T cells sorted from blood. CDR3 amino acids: CASRITGVQNSNTIYF. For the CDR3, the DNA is TGTGCCAGCCGCATAACGGGAGTCCAAAATTCAAACACCATATATTTT.